The 10 T cell receptor beta chains in this list originate from one sample, sequenced in a study of shared clonotypes between healthy human individuals. The table came from immunoSEQ multiplex PCR; TCRdb's copy has only in-frame clones and leaves some out. The sample carries roughly 1.5 million clones, roughly 98% recorded once. Sequencing was performed on naive CD4+ T cells sorted from blood. The subset denotes: CD45RA+ positively selected. These receptors were obtained from a man aged 30 to 45 in good health.

The CDR3 coding sequence is TGTGCCAGCAGCGTAGGGGCGGCCCCCGACTACGAGCAGTACTTC. Protein: CASSVGAAPDYEQYF. The J gene is TRBJ2-7, the V gene TRBV9; no reliable D call. Germline assignment: CDR1 SGDLS and CDR2 YYNGEE. Trimming pared 0 bases from V and 3 bases from J, leaving 13 bases between. This CDR3 is 15 amino acids long.

V and J are TRBV5-6 and TRBJ2-5; D gene unclear. Germline CDR1 SGHDT, CDR2 YYEEEE. V was clipped by 1 base and J by 5 bases, with 9 bases between them. This CDR3 spans 13 amino acids. Here the CDR3 DNA reads TGTGCCAGCAGCTTGTCAGGTCCGGAGACCCAGTACTTC. This gives the protein CASSLSGPETQYF.

The V and J genes are TRBV6-1 and TRBJ2-2, with D unclear. The length of the CDR3 is 13 residues. From germline, CDR1 is MNHNS and CDR2 SASEGT. With 7 bases removed from V and 15 bases from J, the gap between germline ends came to 21 bases. This CDR3 is CASTPGPSRMVFF. The CDR3 DNA sequence: TGTGCCAGCACCCCCGGCCCCTCACGCATGGTGTTTTTT.

With respect to this clone: Distinct nucleotide sequences in the sample also encode this CDR3. The chain joins TRBV10-3 to TRBJ2-5; D remains ambiguous. Looked up from germline, CDR1 is ENHRY and CDR2 is SYGVKD. The CDR3 loop spans 12 amino acids. The V gene lost 2 bases and the J gene lost 4 bases, with 5 bases spanning the gap. The CDR3 spells CAISERLETQYF. DNA of the CDR3: TGTGCCATCAGTGAGAGACTAGAGACCCAGTACTTC.

The DNA of the CDR3 is TGTGCCAGCAGTCGGAGACAGGGGGCGCTTGTCGCTTTCTTT. This gives the protein CASSRRQGALVAFF. This chain links TRBV27 with TRBJ1-1; 10 nucleotides match TRBD1. Germline V gene lookup returns CDR1 MNHEY and CDR2 SMNVEV (reference sequence). CDR3 length: 14 amino acids. V trimming: 5 bases; J trimming: 11 bases; junction bases outside the gene matches: 11.

The CDR3 sequence is CASSSNSPEVCYNEQFF. Written as DNA, the CDR3 is TGTGCCAGCAGCAGTAACTCCCCGGAGGTTTGCTACAATGAGCAGTTCTTC. The chain has TRBV21-1 and TRBJ2-1; the table's D call of TRBD2 was not tested on the DNA. TRBV21-1 is noted as a pseudogene. The CDR3 runs 17 residues.

This chain connects TRBV18 to TRBJ2-1; 8 nucleotides align to TRBD2. CDR1 and CDR2 (germline): KGHSH, LQKENI. Losses at the gene ends were 0 bases for V and 4 bases for J; bases not matched to a gene: 5. The CDR3 length is 16 residues. CDR3 region: CASSPPSSGSYNEQFF. The CDR3 DNA sequence: TGTGCCAGCTCACCACCGTCCAGCGGGAGTTACAATGAGCAGTTCTTC.

The genes are TRBV29-1 and TRBJ1-2; D unclear. Germline V gene lookup returns CDR1 SQVTM and CDR2 ANQGSEA. The CDR3 contains 10 residues. V lost 5 bases to trimming and J lost 2 bases, with 3 bases between them. The CDR3 here is CSVSNYGYTF. The CDR3, as DNA: TGCAGCGTTTCAAACTATGGCTACACCTTC.

About this clone itself: Other DNA sequences within the sample encode an identical CDR3. The chain recombines TRBV6-6 with TRBJ2-7; D remains unclear. V dropped 0 bases and J dropped 2 bases, with 8 bases sitting between them. Germline V gives CDR1 MNHNY, CDR2 SVGAGI (reference sequence). The CDR3 spans 14 residues. The CDR3 is CASSYSGTAYEQYF. The CDR3, as DNA: TGTGCCAGCAGTTACTCGGGCACCGCCTACGAGCAGTACTTC.

In regard to this clone: Other DNA sequences in the same sample also yield this CDR3. The chain recombines TRBV5-1 with TRBJ2-3; D gene uncertain. The germline V and J ends were trimmed by 0 bases and 0 bases, with 5 bases remaining between them. The CDR3 totals 14 residues. Per germline, CDR1 SGHRS and CDR2 YFSETQ. CDR3: CASSLVGSTDTQYF. DNA of the CDR3: TGCGCCAGCAGCTTGGTCGGGAGCACAGATACGCAGTATTTT.